A selection of T cell receptor beta chains follows, all from one sample in a study of control samples from healthy donors and cancer patients. Generated by immunoSEQ multiplex PCR, the TCRdb table keeps only in-frame clones and is missing some. The repertoire holds 50,000 to 65,000 clones, with approximately 90% as singletons. What was sequenced was PBMCs. The receptors were gathered from a man aged 25-45 years with colorectal cancer. Each CDR3 is given with its conserved first and last residue. The order of the fields is J gene, D gene, clone size, V gene, CDR3 protein, CDR3 DNA. A D gene is named only where the DNA matches it firmly. Only some rows state a clone size, as once, few, many or a class for expanded clones.

J gene: TRBJ1-1; D gene: -; clone size: -; V gene: TRBV7-9; CDR3 protein: CASSDLWPIVNTEAFF; CDR3 DNA: TGTGCCAGCAGCGATCTTTGGCCAATAGTGAACACTGAAGCTTTCTTT
J gene: TRBJ1-1; D gene: TRBD1; clone size: -; V gene: TRBV6-1; CDR3 protein: CASSEGSLRTGSNFF; CDR3 DNA: TGTGCCAGCAGTGAAGGGAGTCTGAGGACAGGGTCTAATTTCTTT
J gene: TRBJ1-1; D gene: -; clone size: -; V gene: TRBV7-2; CDR3 protein: CASSLGRGNTEAFF; CDR3 DNA: TGTGCCAGCAGCTTAGGAAGGGGGAACACTGAAGCTTTCTTT
J gene: TRBJ2-1; D gene: TRBD2; clone size: -; V gene: TRBV30; CDR3 protein: CAWSSGGAREQFF; CDR3 DNA: TGTGCCTGGAGTAGCGGGGGGGCCCGGGAGCAGTTCTTC
J gene: TRBJ1-5; D gene: TRBD1; clone size: few; V gene: TRBV10-3; CDR3 protein: CAIDDRGRGQPQHF; CDR3 DNA: TGTGCCATCGACGACAGGGGGCGCGGGCAGCCCCAGCATTTT
J gene: TRBJ1-3; D gene: -; clone size: -; V gene: TRBV7-2; CDR3 protein: CASSSQGFGNTIYF; CDR3 DNA: TGTGCCAGCAGCTCGCAGGGCTTTGGAAACACCATATATTTT
J gene: TRBJ1-5; D gene: TRBD1; clone size: -; V gene: TRBV5-6; CDR3 protein: CASSTTGQGNQPQHF; CDR3 DNA: TGTGCCAGCAGCACCACGGGACAGGGAAATCAGCCCCAGCATTTT
J gene: TRBJ1-1; D gene: -; clone size: -; V gene: TRBV5-4; CDR3 protein: CASSSRDFLGTEAFF; CDR3 DNA: TGTGCCAGCAGCTCACGGGATTTTCTTGGTACTGAAGCTTTCTTT
J gene: TRBJ2-3; D gene: -; clone size: -; V gene: TRBV7-9; CDR3 protein: CASGYTQYF; CDR3 DNA: TGTGCCAGCGGTTATACGCAGTATTTT
J gene: TRBJ2-3; D gene: TRBD2; clone size: -; V gene: TRBV23-1; CDR3 protein: CASSLYIRERGGQSTDTQYF; CDR3 DNA: TGCGCCAGCAGTCTCTATATTCGGGAGCGGGGGGGCCAAAGTACAGATACGCAGTATTTT
J gene: TRBJ2-1; D gene: -; clone size: -; V gene: TRBV11-2; CDR3 protein: CASSLAGGANEQFF; CDR3 DNA: TGTGCCAGCAGCTTAGCCGGGGGAGCGAATGAGCAGTTCTTC
J gene: TRBJ1-1; D gene: -; clone size: -; V gene: TRBV5-6; CDR3 protein: CASSLSRTEAFF; CDR3 DNA: TGTGCCAGCAGCTTGTCCAGAACTGAAGCTTTCTTT
J gene: TRBJ2-2; D gene: -; clone size: -; V gene: TRBV30; CDR3 protein: CAWRGSTTSTGELFF; CDR3 DNA: TGTGCCTGGAGAGGCTCGACGACGTCCACCGGGGAGCTGTTTTTT
J gene: TRBJ1-3; D gene: -; clone size: -; V gene: TRBV9; CDR3 protein: CASSSPQGSYSGNTIYF; CDR3 DNA: TGTGCCAGCAGCTCACCACAGGGATCCTACTCTGGAAACACCATATATTTT
J gene: TRBJ2-7; D gene: TRBD1; clone size: -; V gene: TRBV5-4; CDR3 protein: CASSFGTGGDEQYF; CDR3 DNA: TGTGCCAGCAGCTTTGGGACAGGGGGCGACGAGCAGTACTTC
J gene: TRBJ1-5; D gene: -; clone size: once; V gene: TRBV5-1; CDR3 protein: CASSPGVNQPQHF; CDR3 DNA: TGCGCCAGCAGCCCGGGGGTCAATCAGCCCCAGCATTTT
J gene: TRBJ2-3; D gene: TRBD1; clone size: -; V gene: TRBV19; CDR3 protein: CASSDRGQGADTQYF; CDR3 DNA: TGTGCCAGTAGTGATCGGGGACAGGGAGCAGATACGCAGTATTTT